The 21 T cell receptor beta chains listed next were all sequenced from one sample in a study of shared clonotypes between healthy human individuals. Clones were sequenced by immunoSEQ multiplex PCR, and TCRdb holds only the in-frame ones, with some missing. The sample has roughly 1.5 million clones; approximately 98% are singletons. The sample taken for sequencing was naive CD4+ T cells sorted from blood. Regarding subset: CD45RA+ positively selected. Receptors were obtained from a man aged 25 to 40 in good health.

CDR3 DNA: TGTGCCAGCAGCGCACTAGCGGGAGCTCTCAATGAGCAGTTCTTC. Translation gives CASSALAGALNEQFF. This chain links TRBV9 with TRBJ2-1, with TRBD2 identical over 11 bases. The germline V gene has CDR1 SGDLS and CDR2 YYNGEE. The CDR3 covers 15 residues. V was clipped by 3 bases and J by 6 bases; unmatched bases: 5.

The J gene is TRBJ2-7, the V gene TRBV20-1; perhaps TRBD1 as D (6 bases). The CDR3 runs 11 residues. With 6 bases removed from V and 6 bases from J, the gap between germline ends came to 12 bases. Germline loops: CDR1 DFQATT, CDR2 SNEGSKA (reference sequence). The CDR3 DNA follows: TGCAGTGCCAGAAAAGGGGGCGAGCAGTACTTC. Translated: CSARKGGEQYF.

CDR3 nucleotide sequence: TGTGCCGGACAGACTAGCGGGATCGGGAATGAGCAGTTCTTC. Protein: CAGQTSGIGNEQFF. The rearrangement links TRBV2 to TRBJ2-1; 11 bases match TRBD2. J lost 7 bases, V lost 11 bases, and 10 bases had no gene match. CDR1 is SNHLY, CDR2 FYNNEI, per germline. This CDR3 has 14 residues.

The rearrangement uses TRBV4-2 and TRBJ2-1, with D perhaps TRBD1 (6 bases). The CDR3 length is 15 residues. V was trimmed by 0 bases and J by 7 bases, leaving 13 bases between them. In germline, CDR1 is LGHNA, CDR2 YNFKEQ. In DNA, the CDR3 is TGTGCCAGCAGCCAAGAGAGTCGAGGGGGAAATGAGCAGTTCTTC. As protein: CASSQESRGGNEQFF.

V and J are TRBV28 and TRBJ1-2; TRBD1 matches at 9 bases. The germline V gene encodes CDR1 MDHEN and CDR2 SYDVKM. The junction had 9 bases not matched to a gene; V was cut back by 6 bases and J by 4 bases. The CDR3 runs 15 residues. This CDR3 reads CASRRSPGQGYGYTF. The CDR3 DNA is TGTGCCAGCAGAAGAAGTCCGGGACAGGGCTATGGCTACACCTTC.

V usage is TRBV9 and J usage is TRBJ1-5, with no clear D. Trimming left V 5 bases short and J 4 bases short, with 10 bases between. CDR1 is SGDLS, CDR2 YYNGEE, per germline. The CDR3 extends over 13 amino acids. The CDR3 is CASSFGENQPQHF. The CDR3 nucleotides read TGTGCCAGCAGTTTTGGGGAAAATCAGCCCCAGCATTTT.

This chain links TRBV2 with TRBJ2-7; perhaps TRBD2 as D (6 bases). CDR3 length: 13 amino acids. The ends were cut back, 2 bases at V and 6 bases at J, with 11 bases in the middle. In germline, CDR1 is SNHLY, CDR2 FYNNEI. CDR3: CASSEIPGAEQYF. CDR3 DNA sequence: TGTGCCAGCAGTGAAATCCCGGGAGCCGAGCAGTACTTC.

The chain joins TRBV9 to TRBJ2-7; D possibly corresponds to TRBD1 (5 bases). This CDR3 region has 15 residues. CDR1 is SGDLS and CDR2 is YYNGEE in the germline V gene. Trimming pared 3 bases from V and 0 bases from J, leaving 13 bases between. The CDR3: CASSADTPSSYEQYF. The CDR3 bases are TGTGCCAGCAGCGCGGACACCCCGAGCTCCTACGAGCAGTACTTC.

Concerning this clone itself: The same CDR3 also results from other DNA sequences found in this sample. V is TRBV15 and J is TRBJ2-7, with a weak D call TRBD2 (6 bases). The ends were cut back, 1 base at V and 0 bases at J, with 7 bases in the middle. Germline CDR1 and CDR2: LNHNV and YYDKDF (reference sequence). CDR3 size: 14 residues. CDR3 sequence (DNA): TGTGCCACCAGCAGAGGGAGGGTCTCCTACGAGCAGTACTTC. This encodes CATSRGRVSYEQYF.

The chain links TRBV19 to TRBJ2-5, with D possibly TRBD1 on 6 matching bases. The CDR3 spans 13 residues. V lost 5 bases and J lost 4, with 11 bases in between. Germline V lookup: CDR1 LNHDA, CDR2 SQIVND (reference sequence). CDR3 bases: TGTGCCAGTAGTTTCCAGGGGAGAGAGACCCAGTACTTC. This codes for CASSFQGRETQYF.

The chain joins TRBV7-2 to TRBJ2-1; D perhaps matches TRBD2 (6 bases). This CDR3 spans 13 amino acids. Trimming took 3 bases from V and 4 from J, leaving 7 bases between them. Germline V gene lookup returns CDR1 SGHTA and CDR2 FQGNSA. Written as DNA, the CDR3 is TGTGCCAGCAGCTTTAGCGGATACAATGAGCAGTTCTTC. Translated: CASSFSGYNEQFF.

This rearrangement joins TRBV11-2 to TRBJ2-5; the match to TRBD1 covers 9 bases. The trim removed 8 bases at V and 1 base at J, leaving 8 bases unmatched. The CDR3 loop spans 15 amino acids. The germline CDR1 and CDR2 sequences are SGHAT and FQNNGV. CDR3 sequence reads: CASGQGPSSQETQYF. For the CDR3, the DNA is TGTGCCAGCGGACAGGGGCCTTCATCCCAAGAGACCCAGTACTTC. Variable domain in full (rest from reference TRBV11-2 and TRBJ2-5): EAGVAQSPRYKIIEKRQSVAFWCNPISGHATLYWYQQILGQGPKLLIQFQNNGVVDDSQLPKDRFSAERLKGVDSTLKIQPAKLEDSAVYLCASGQGPSSQETQYFGPGTRLLVL.

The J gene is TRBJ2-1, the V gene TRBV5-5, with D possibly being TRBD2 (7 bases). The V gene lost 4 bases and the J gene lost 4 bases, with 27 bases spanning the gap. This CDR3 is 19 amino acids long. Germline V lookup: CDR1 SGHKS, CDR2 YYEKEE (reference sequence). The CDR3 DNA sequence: TGTGCCAGCAGCCTGCGCCGGGGGGCGGGAGAGGGACAATACAATGAGCAGTTCTTC. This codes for CASSLRRGAGEGQYNEQFF.

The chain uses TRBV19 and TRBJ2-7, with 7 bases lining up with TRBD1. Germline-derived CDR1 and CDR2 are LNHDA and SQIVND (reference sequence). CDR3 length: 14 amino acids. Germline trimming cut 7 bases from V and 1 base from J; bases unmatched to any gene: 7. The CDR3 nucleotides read TGTGCCAGTACCCTTGACAGGGATTCCTACGAGCAGTACTTC. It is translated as CASTLDRDSYEQYF.

CDR3 nucleotides: TGTGCCAGCAGCCCGAGAGAGACCCAGTACTTC. This encodes CASSPRETQYF. The rearrangement links TRBV7-9 to TRBJ2-5; D is unclear. Germline V lookup: CDR1 SEHNR, CDR2 FQNEAQ (reference sequence). The V end was cut by 5 bases, the J end by 4 bases, with 5 bases between. The CDR3 has 11 amino acids.

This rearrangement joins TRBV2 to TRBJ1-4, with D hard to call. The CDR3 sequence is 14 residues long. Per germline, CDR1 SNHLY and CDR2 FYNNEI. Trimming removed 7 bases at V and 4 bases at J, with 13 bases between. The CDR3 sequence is CASNGGAGNEKLFF. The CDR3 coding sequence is TGTGCCAGCAACGGTGGTGCAGGTAATGAAAAACTGTTTTTT. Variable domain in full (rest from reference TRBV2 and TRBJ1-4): EPEVTQTPSHQVTQMGQEVILRCVPISNHLYFYWYRQILGQKVEFLVSFYNNEISEKSEIFDDQFSVERPDGSNFTLKIRSTKLEDSAMYFCASNGGAGNEKLFFGSGTQLSVL.

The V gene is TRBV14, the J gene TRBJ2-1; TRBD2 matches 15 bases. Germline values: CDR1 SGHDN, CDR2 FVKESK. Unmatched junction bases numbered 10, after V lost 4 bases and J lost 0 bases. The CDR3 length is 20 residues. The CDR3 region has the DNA TGTGCCAGCAGCCCTCCGGGACTAGCGGGAGGTTACCTCTCCTACAATGAGCAGTTCTTC. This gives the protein CASSPPGLAGGYLSYNEQFF. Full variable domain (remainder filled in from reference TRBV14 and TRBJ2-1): EAGVTQFPSHSVIEKGQTVTLRCDPISGHDNLYWYRRVMGKEIKFLLHFVKESKQDESGMPNNRFLAERTGGTYSTLKVQPAELEDSGVYFCASSPPGLAGGYLSYNEQFFGPGTRLTVL.

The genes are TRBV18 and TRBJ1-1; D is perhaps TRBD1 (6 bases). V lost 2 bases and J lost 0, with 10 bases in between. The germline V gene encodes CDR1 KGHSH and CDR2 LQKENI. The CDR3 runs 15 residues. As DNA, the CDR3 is TGTGCCAGCTCACCAGAGGGGGGATTGAACACTGAAGCTTTCTTT. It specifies CASSPEGGLNTEAFF.

The CDR3 protein is CASSLGTGGSNEQYF. CDR3 sequence (DNA): TGCGCCAGCAGCTTGGGTACAGGGGGCTCAAACGAGCAGTACTTC. The chain has TRBV5-1 and TRBJ2-7, with 9 bases matching TRBD1. Germline trimming cut 0 bases from V and 5 bases from J; bases unmatched to any gene: 6. CDR1 SGHRS and CDR2 YFSETQ come from the germline V gene. The CDR3 loop spans 15 amino acids.

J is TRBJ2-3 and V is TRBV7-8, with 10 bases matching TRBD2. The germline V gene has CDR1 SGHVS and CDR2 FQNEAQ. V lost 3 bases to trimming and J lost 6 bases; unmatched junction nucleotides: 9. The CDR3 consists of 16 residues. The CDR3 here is CASSFGVAGGWDTQYF. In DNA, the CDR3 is TGTGCCAGCAGCTTCGGCGTAGCGGGAGGATGGGATACGCAGTATTTT.

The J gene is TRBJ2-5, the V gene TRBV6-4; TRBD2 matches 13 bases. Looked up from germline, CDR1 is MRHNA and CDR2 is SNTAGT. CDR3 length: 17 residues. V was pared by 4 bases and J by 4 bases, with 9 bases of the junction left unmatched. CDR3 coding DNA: TGTGCCAGCAGTGTGGGACTAGCGGGAAAGATGGGAGAGACCCAGTACTTC. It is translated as CASSVGLAGKMGETQYF.